Below, 7 T cell receptor beta chains from the same sample are listed, as sequenced in a study of T cell responses to AZD1222 COVID-19 vaccine. Generated by immunoSEQ multiplex PCR, the TCRdb table keeps only in-frame clones and is missing some. The sample carries around 200,000 clones, around 94% recorded once. Specimen: peripheral blood, collected 28 days after the second AZD1222 dose. These receptors came from an adult who received the AZD1222 COVID-19 vaccine.

The CDR3 region has the DNA TGTGCCAGCAGCTCAGACAGGGGCCCGAACACTGAAGCTTTCTTT. Translation gives CASSSDRGPNTEAFF. The V and J genes are TRBV6-5 and TRBJ1-1, with 8 bases lining up with TRBD1. The CDR3 covers 15 residues. The J segment lost 1 base and the V segment lost 6 bases, leaving 7 bases of the junction unmatched. The germline V gene has CDR1 MNHEY and CDR2 SVGAGI.

The CDR3 DNA reads TGCGCCAGCAGCCACGGACAGGGAGATGGCTACACCTTC. The encoded protein is CASSHGQGDGYTF. The chain recombines TRBV5-1 with TRBJ1-2, with TRBD1 matching 8 bases. The germline CDR1 and CDR2 sequences are SGHRS and YFSETQ. Germline trimming cut 4 bases from V and 6 bases from J; bases unmatched to any gene: 5. The CDR3 sequence is 13 residues long.

In its sample, this clone was seen a few times. This chain joins TRBV7-3 and TRBJ1-1, with D perhaps matching TRBD1 (6 bases). This CDR3 is 14 amino acids long. Trimming shortened V by 5 bases and J by 2 bases, and 12 bases separated the two germline ends. CDR1 and CDR2 from the germline V gene are SGHTA and FQGTGA. Here the CDR3 reads CASSQGFVNTEAFF. The DNA for the CDR3 is TGTGCCAGCAGCCAGGGGTTTGTAAACACTGAAGCTTTCTTT.

The chain uses TRBV10-3 and TRBJ1-1; D ambiguous. The CDR3 has 15 residues. Germline V CDR1 and CDR2: ENHRY, SYGVKD. V lost 2 bases and J 2 bases, leaving 12 bases between the germline ends. In DNA, the CDR3 is TGTGCCATCAGTGAGGAACTGGCGGGAAACACTGAAGCTTTCTTT. It encodes CAISEELAGNTEAFF.

The chain employs TRBV19 and TRBJ2-5; TRBD2 matches 9 bases. CDR1 LNHDA and CDR2 SQIVND come from the germline V gene (reference sequence). The V gene end was trimmed by 0 bases and the J gene end by 5 bases; junction bases not matched to a gene: 13. This CDR3 spans 18 amino acids. CDR3 protein: CASSIDLLRGGRAETQYF. As DNA, the CDR3 is TGTGCCAGTAGTATAGATCTATTGCGGGGGGGACGTGCCGAGACCCAGTACTTC.

This sequence joins TRBV11-2 and TRBJ2-5; 10 nucleotides line up with TRBD1. Germline trimming cut 5 bases from V and 5 bases from J; bases unmatched to any gene: 11. The CDR3 has 16 amino acids. Germline V CDR1 and CDR2: SGHAT, FQNNGV. The CDR3 sequence is CASSPQTGGDGETQYF. CDR3 nucleotide sequence: TGTGCCAGCAGCCCTCAGACAGGGGGCGATGGGGAGACCCAGTACTTC.

The rearrangement links TRBV7-3 to TRBJ1-2; D remains unclear. Trimming pared 1 base from V and 5 bases from J, leaving 11 bases between. This CDR3 comprises 14 residues. Germline V CDR1 and CDR2: SGHTA, FQGTGA. The CDR3, as DNA: TGTGCCAGCAGCTTAAACTACCAGAGTTATGGCTACACCTTC. It is translated as CASSLNYQSYGYTF. Supplemented by reference TRBV7-3 and TRBJ1-2, the full variable domain reads GAGVSQTPSNKVTEKGKYVELRCDPISGHTALYWYRQSLGQGPEFLIYFQGTGAADDSGLPNDRFFAVRPEGSVSTLKIQRTERGDSAVYLCASSLNYQSYGYTFGSGTRLTVV.